A single sample is the source of the 27 T cell receptor beta chains below, sequenced in a study of T cells after posttransplantation cyclophosphamide. The data were produced by immunoSEQ multiplex PCR, yet TCRdb's version contains in-frame clones alone and is incomplete. The sample comprises about 32,000 clones, roughly nine tenths of which are singletons, and around 0.1% rests with the top ten. The naive gate required viable CD3+CD4+ or CD3+CD8+ cells with CCR7+CD45RA+CD45RO-CD95-CD27+CD28+ phenotype. The material sequenced was naive CD4+ T cells sorted from blood. The receptors come from a man aged 25 to 45 in good health and a related stem cell transplant donor.

V gene TRBV6-6 combines with J gene TRBJ2-7, with 9 bases that match TRBD1. The CDR3 loop spans 15 amino acids. Germline V gene lookup returns CDR1 MNHNY and CDR2 SVGAGI (reference sequence). Unmatched junction bases numbered 5, after V lost 2 bases and J lost 3 bases. The CDR3 sequence is CASSYSTGQGYEQYF. In DNA, the CDR3 is TGTGCCAGCAGTTACAGTACGGGACAGGGCTACGAGCAGTACTTC.

The chain links TRBV27 to TRBJ1-1; 9 positions match TRBD1. CDR1 MNHEY and CDR2 SMNVEV come from the germline V gene (reference sequence). Trimming removed 5 bases from V and 8 bases from J; junction bases left unmatched: 6. This CDR3 has 13 residues. CDR3 sequence: CASSPWDREEAFF. The CDR3 DNA reads TGTGCCAGCAGTCCTTGGGACAGGGAGGAAGCTTTCTTT.

The rearrangement uses TRBV5-1 and TRBJ2-5; 13 positions match TRBD2. The germline CDR1 and CDR2 sequences are SGHRS and YFSETQ. The CDR3 totals 16 residues. The V and J ends lost 4 bases and 10 bases, in that order; junction bases with no gene match: 13. The CDR3 sequence is CASSQGTSGTKRDQYF. DNA of the CDR3: TGCGCCAGCAGCCAGGGGACTAGCGGGACCAAGAGGGACCAGTACTTC.

The chain has TRBV10-3 and TRBJ2-3; 9 bases match TRBD2. In germline, CDR1 is ENHRY, CDR2 SYGVKD. Unmatched junction bases numbered 10, after V lost 0 bases and J lost 6 bases. This CDR3 has 17 residues. The CDR3 bases are TGTGCCATCAGTGAGTCGAAGGGCGGGGGGGGATTGGATACGCAGTATTTT. Its translation: CAISESKGGGGLDTQYF.

This clone was recorded a few times. The V gene is TRBV7-9, the J gene TRBJ1-4; D uncertain. V gave up 0 bases and J gave up 4 bases, with 12 bases separating them. Germline lookup yields CDR1 SEHNR and CDR2 FQNEAQ (reference sequence). This CDR3 spans 16 amino acids. CDR3 in DNA: TGTGCCAGCAGCTTAGCCGAAACGGGTAGTAATGAAAAACTGTTTTTT. Translated, it gives CASSLAETGSNEKLFF.

This chain connects TRBV7-3 to TRBJ2-5; perhaps TRBD1 as D (5 bases). This CDR3 comprises 15 residues. The germline V and J ends were trimmed by 2 bases and 0 bases, with 10 bases remaining between them. Per germline, CDR1 SGHTA and CDR2 FQGTGA. The DNA of the CDR3 is TGTGCCAGCAGCTTATGGGCAGGGAACCAAGAGACCCAGTACTTC. This gives the protein CASSLWAGNQETQYF.

The V call is TRBV7-2, the J call TRBJ1-2; 7 bases are shared with TRBD1. The length of the CDR3 is 15 residues. Germline V CDR1 and CDR2: SGHTA, FQGNSA. Trimming took 5 bases from V and 0 from J; bases not matched to a gene: 6. The DNA for the CDR3 is TGTGCCAGCAGCGCTACAGGGGATCCTAACTATGGCTACACCTTC. Protein sequence: CASSATGDPNYGYTF.

V usage is TRBV7-2 and J usage is TRBJ1-1; 7 positions agree with TRBD1. The CDR3 consists of 15 residues. The germline V gene encodes CDR1 SGHTA and CDR2 FQGNSA. With V trimmed by 2 bases and J by 1 base, 4 bases remained unmatched. CDR3 sequence reads: CASSLTTGPNTEAFF. The CDR3 nucleotides read TGTGCCAGCAGCTTAACGACAGGGCCGAACACTGAAGCTTTCTTT.

The chain carries TRBV5-1 and TRBJ1-6; 7 nucleotides agree with TRBD1. After removal of 2 bases from V and 6 bases from J, the junction contained 5 bases not matched to a gene. This CDR3 contains 15 residues. Per the germline V gene, CDR1 is SGHRS and CDR2 is YFSETQ. As DNA, the CDR3 is TGCGCCAGCAGCTTACCACAGGGGTCTAATTCACCCCTCCACTTT. Translating gives CASSLPQGSNSPLHF. Drawing the rest from reference TRBV5-1 and TRBJ1-6, the complete variable domain is KAGVTQTPRYLIKTRGQQVTLSCSPISGHRSVSWYQQTPGQGLQFLFEYFSETQRNKGNFPGRFSGRQFSNSRSEMNVSTLELGDSALYLCASSLPQGSNSPLHFGNGTRLTVT.

The V and J genes are TRBV6-5 and TRBJ1-5, with TRBD1 as a possible D gene (6 bases). V gave up 5 bases and J gave up 9 bases, with 11 bases separating them. Germline V gene lookup returns CDR1 MNHEY and CDR2 SVGAGI. The CDR3 is 12 residues long. CDR3 nucleotides: TGTGCCAGCAGTCGGGGGGGCGCGCCCCAGCATTTT. Encoded protein: CASSRGGAPQHF.

This chain uses TRBV5-4 with TRBJ2-3, with D unresolved. The CDR3 sequence is 13 residues long. Germline assignment: CDR1 SGHNT and CDR2 YYREEE (reference sequence). With 4 bases removed from V and 2 bases from J, the gap between germline ends came to 8 bases. The CDR3 nucleotides are TGTGCCAGCAGCACGGAGTACACAGATACGCAGTATTTT. This codes for CASSTEYTDTQYF.

The chain uses TRBV7-9 and TRBJ1-3, with 7 bases matching TRBD1. With 5 bases clipped from V and 1 base from J, the junction kept 5 bases outside the gene matches. Germline V CDR1 and CDR2: SEHNR, FQNEAQ (reference sequence). The CDR3 is 15 residues long. CDR3 coding DNA: TGTGCCAGCAGCATTCACAGGGGTTCTGGAAACACCATATATTTT. This sequence encodes CASSIHRGSGNTIYF.

This chain links TRBV6-6 with TRBJ1-6; a possible D gene is TRBD1 (5 bases). The CDR3 sequence is 14 residues long. V lost 4 bases and J 9 bases, leaving 13 bases between the germline ends. Germline loops: CDR1 MNHNY, CDR2 SVGAGI (reference sequence). The CDR3 DNA follows: TGTGCCAGCAGTTTAGGACCTAGGGGTTCACCCCTCCACTTT. It translates to CASSLGPRGSPLHF.

The V gene is TRBV5-1, the J gene TRBJ1-1, with 8 bases matching TRBD1. The CDR3 covers 15 residues. Losses at the gene ends were 4 bases for V and 5 bases for J; bases not matched to a gene: 10. Germline CDR1 reads SGHRS; CDR2 reads YFSETQ. The CDR3 region is CASSTDGQGRTEAFF. As DNA, the CDR3 is TGCGCCAGCAGCACCGACGGACAGGGCCGTACTGAAGCTTTCTTT. Drawing the rest from reference TRBV5-1 and TRBJ1-1, the complete variable domain is KAGVTQTPRYLIKTRGQQVTLSCSPISGHRSVSWYQQTPGQGLQFLFEYFSETQRNKGNFPGRFSGRQFSNSRSEMNVSTLELGDSALYLCASSTDGQGRTEAFFGQGTRLTVV.

The V gene is TRBV5-1, the J gene TRBJ2-7, with 14 bases fitting TRBD2. This CDR3 is built from 16 residues. Germline V CDR1 and CDR2: SGHRS, YFSETQ. Trimming took 2 bases from V and 5 from J; bases not matched to a gene: 6. CDR3 in amino acids: CASSFGLAGGHDEQYF. CDR3 DNA sequence: TGCGCCAGCAGCTTTGGACTAGCGGGGGGACATGACGAGCAGTACTTC.

The chain joins TRBV5-1 to TRBJ1-3; 9 bases line up with TRBD1. Germline loops: CDR1 SGHRS, CDR2 YFSETQ. Germline trimming cut 4 bases from V and 0 bases from J; bases unmatched to any gene: 8. The CDR3 length is 17 residues. CDR3 DNA: TGCGCCAGCAGCCCGACAACAGGGGGCCCCTCTGGAAACACCATATATTTT. This gives the protein CASSPTTGGPSGNTIYF.

The V and J genes are TRBV18 and TRBJ1-2; 7 positions agree with TRBD1. The CDR3 has 15 residues. J lost 1 base, V lost 2 bases, and 4 bases had no gene match. Germline-derived CDR1 and CDR2 are KGHSH and LQKENI. DNA for the CDR3: TGTGCCAGCTCACCAAAGACAGGGCTTAACTATGGCTACACCTTC. Protein sequence: CASSPKTGLNYGYTF. Full variable domain (missing parts from reference TRBV18 and TRBJ1-2): NAGVMQNPRHLVRRRGQEARLRCSPMKGHSHVYWYRQLPEEGLKFMVYLQKENIIDESGMPKERFSAEFPKEGPSILRIQQVVRGDSAAYFCASSPKTGLNYGYTFGSGTRLTVV.

V and J are TRBV18 and TRBJ2-2, with 9 bases fitting TRBD1. The CDR3 consists of 18 residues. Trimming cost V 5 bases and J 4 bases; bases outside gene matches: 14. Germline loops: CDR1 KGHSH, CDR2 LQKENI. The CDR3 DNA follows: TGTGCCAGCTCATCCACTATCACAGGGGGCGGCGGCACCGGGGAGCTGTTTTTT. It yields the protein CASSSTITGGGGTGELFF.

The chain joins TRBV5-1 to TRBJ2-7, with D possibly TRBD1 on 6 matching bases. V lost 2 bases and J lost 4, with 16 bases in between. Germline V gene lookup returns CDR1 SGHRS and CDR2 YFSETQ. The CDR3 is made up of 15 amino acids. CDR3 in DNA: TGCGCCAGCAGCTTCGCGGACAGCCCAGGGTACGAGCAGTACTTC. Amino acid sequence: CASSFADSPGYEQYF.

This rearrangement joins TRBV5-1 to TRBJ2-1, with TRBD1 identical over 9 bases. Trimming cost V 4 bases and J 5 bases; bases outside gene matches: 7. Germline V gives CDR1 SGHRS, CDR2 YFSETQ. This CDR3 contains 15 residues. CDR3 coding DNA: TGCGCCAGCAGCCAGTACAGGGGGCATCACAATGAGCAGTTCTTC. Translation gives CASSQYRGHHNEQFF.

This clone was observed a single time. The chain employs TRBV19 and TRBJ1-4, with TRBD1 identical over 7 bases. With 4 bases clipped from V and 7 bases from J, the junction kept 6 bases outside the gene matches. This CDR3 comprises 14 residues. CDR1 and CDR2 (germline): LNHDA, SQIVND (reference sequence). CDR3 region: CASSTTGFLEKLFF. The CDR3 region has the DNA TGTGCCAGTAGTACGACAGGGTTTCTTGAAAAACTGTTTTTT.

The chain uses TRBV19 and TRBJ2-1; 7 bases line up with TRBD1. The CDR3 runs 13 residues. Germline assignment: CDR1 LNHDA and CDR2 SQIVND (reference sequence). The V segment lost 3 bases and the J segment 7 bases; nucleotides outside the gene matches: 3. The CDR3 protein is CASSIGRGNEQFF. Here the CDR3 DNA reads TGTGCCAGTAGTATCGGCAGGGGGAATGAGCAGTTCTTC.

This chain uses TRBV27 with TRBJ2-7, with a tentative D call TRBD1 (6 bases). Germline V CDR1 and CDR2: MNHEY, SMNVEV (reference sequence). The CDR3 covers 14 residues. V lost 4 bases and J 2 bases, leaving 12 bases between the germline ends. CDR3 nucleotides: TGTGCCAGCAGTTCTAGACAGGAGCCCTACGAGCAGTACTTC. This sequence encodes CASSSRQEPYEQYF.

CDR3 sequence reads: CASSVGGTSGVVSSYEQYF. In nucleotides, the CDR3 is TGTGCCAGCAGCGTCGGGGGGACTAGCGGGGTGGTGAGCTCCTACGAGCAGTACTTC. The rearrangement links TRBV9 to TRBJ2-7; TRBD2 aligns across 13 bases. The CDR3 totals 19 residues. Germline CDR1 reads SGDLS; CDR2 reads YYNGEE. The junction had 11 bases not matched to a gene; V was cut back by 2 bases and J by 0 bases.

This chain links TRBV6-5 with TRBJ1-5, with 10 bases matching TRBD1. CDR3 length: 14 residues. The V and J ends lost 6 bases and 5 bases, in that order; junction bases with no gene match: 4. Germline CDR1 MNHEY, CDR2 SVGAGI. As DNA, the CDR3 is TGTGCCAGCAGCCGCGGGACAGGGGATCAGCCCCAGCATTTT. Translating it yields CASSRGTGDQPQHF.

CDR3: CASSPEADFGNEKLFF. DNA for the CDR3: TGCGCCAGCAGCCCCGAGGCCGATTTTGGGAATGAAAAACTGTTTTTT. This sequence joins TRBV5-1 and TRBJ1-4; D is ambiguous. Deletions cut 4 bases from V and 5 bases from J, with 18 bases between. This CDR3 has 16 residues. The germline CDR1 and CDR2 sequences are SGHRS and YFSETQ.

The chain uses TRBV7-9 and TRBJ2-2; D is undetermined. The CDR3 totals 15 residues. The V gene lost 1 base and the J gene lost 0 bases, with 6 bases spanning the gap. Germline V gene sequence: CDR1 SEHNR, CDR2 FQNEAQ (reference sequence). CDR3: CASSLVSTNTGELFF. Here the CDR3 DNA reads TGTGCCAGCAGCTTAGTTTCCACGAACACCGGGGAGCTGTTTTTT.